Sequencing of this TCR beta chain was carried out in a study of technical replicates of blood from several donors. Trimming stripped 4 bases from V and 6 bases from J, with 18 bases between. The germline CDR1 and CDR2 sequences are SGHTA and FQGTGA. The CDR3 contains 16 residues. TCRdb keeps only in-frame clones here, not all; method: immunoSEQ multiplex PCR. Among 100,000 or so clones listed, approximately 96% were seen once. The sequencing input was T cells isolated from PBMCs. This chain uses TRBV7-3 with TRBJ2-2; weak D call: TRBD1 (6 bases). This receptor was obtained from a human donor in good health. Written as DNA, the CDR3 is TGTGCCAGCAGCTCACCCGCGAGCAGGGGATCCGGGGAGCTGTTTTTT. Translated: CASSSPASRGSGELFF.